Sequencing of this T cell receptor beta chain was carried out in a study of glioma-infiltrating T cells after dendritic cell vaccination. Clones were read by immunoSEQ multiplex PCR, and TCRdb kept only the in-frame ones, dropping some. The data hold about 65,000 clones, with about 89% observed a single time. This clone has only one observation. The V end lost 4 bases, the J end lost 1 base, and 7 bases lay between the germline ends. In germline, CDR1 is MNHEY, CDR2 SMNVEV (reference sequence). This CDR3 spans 13 amino acids. This sample's time point: after dendritic cell vaccination, including at tumor progression/relapse. PBMC sampling occurred before vaccination, two weeks after the third dose, and at progression.

This specimen consisted of blood, obtained after dendritic cell vaccination. V is TRBV27 and J is TRBJ1-1; D not certain. The TCR comes from a human donor with glioblastoma. CDR3 sequence (DNA): TGTGCCAGCAGTTGGAGTAGGAACACTGAAGCTTTCTTT. This gives the protein CASSWSRNTEAFF.